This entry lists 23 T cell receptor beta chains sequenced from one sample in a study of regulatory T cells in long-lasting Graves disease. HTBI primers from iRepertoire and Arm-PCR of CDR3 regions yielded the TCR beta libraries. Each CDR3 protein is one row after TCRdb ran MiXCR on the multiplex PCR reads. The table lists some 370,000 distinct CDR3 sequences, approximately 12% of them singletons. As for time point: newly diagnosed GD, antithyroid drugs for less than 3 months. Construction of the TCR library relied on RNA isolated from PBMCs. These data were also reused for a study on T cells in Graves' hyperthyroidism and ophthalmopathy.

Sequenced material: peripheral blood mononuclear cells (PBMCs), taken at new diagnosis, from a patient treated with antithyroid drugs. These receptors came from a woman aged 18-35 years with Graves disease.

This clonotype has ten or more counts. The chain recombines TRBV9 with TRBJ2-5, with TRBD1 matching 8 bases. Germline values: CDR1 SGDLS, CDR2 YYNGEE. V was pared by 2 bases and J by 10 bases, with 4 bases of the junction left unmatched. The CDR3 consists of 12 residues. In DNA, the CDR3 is TGTGCCAGCAGCGTCGACAGGGGTGTCCAGTACTTC. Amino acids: CASSVDRGVQYF.

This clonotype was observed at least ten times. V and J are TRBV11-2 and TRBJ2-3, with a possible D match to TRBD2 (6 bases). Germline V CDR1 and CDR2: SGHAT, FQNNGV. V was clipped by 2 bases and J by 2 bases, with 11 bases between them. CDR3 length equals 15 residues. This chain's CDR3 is CASSLLSSDTDTQYF. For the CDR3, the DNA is TGTGCCAGCAGCTTACTATCTAGCGACACAGATACGCAGTATTTT.

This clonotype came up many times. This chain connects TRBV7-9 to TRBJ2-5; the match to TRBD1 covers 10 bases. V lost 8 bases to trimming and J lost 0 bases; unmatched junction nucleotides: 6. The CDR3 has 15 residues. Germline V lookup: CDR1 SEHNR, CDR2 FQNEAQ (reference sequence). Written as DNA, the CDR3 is TGTGCCAGCGGCGTGGGACAGGGGTACCAAGAGACCCAGTACTTC. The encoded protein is CASGVGQGYQETQYF.

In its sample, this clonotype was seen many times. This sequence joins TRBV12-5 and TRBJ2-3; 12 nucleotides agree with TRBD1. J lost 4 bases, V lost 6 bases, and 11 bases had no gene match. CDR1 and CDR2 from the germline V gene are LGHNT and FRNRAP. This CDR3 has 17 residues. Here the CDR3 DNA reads TGTGCTAGTGGGGGCCACGGGACAGGGGGCTCTCCAGATACGCAGTATTTT. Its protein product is CASGGHGTGGSPDTQYF. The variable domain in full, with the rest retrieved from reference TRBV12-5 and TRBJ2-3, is DARVTQTPRHKVTEMGQEVTMRCQPILGHNTVFWYRQTMMQGLELLAYFRNRAPLDDSGMPKDRFSAEMPDATLATLKIQPSEPRDSAVYFCASGGHGTGGSPDTQYFGPGTRLTVL.

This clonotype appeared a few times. CDR3 sequence reads: CAIRGQDTEAFF. The CDR3 DNA sequence: TGTGCCATCAGAGGACAGGACACTGAAGCTTTCTTT. The chain links TRBV10-3 to TRBJ1-1; 7 nucleotides agree with TRBD1. The germline gives CDR1 ENHRY, CDR2 SYGVKD. The CDR3 totals 12 residues. V lost 6 bases, J lost 3 bases, and 1 base stayed unmatched.

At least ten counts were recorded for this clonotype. The CDR3 DNA reads as TGTGCCAGCAGCCCCTGGACAGGGGGCTACAATGAGCAGTTCTTC. It is translated as CASSPWTGGYNEQFF. The chain links TRBV7-2 to TRBJ2-1; 10 nucleotides line up with TRBD1. Germline assignment: CDR1 SGHTA and CDR2 FQGNSA. Trimming cost V 5 bases and J 3 bases; bases outside gene matches: 4. The CDR3 is made up of 15 amino acids.

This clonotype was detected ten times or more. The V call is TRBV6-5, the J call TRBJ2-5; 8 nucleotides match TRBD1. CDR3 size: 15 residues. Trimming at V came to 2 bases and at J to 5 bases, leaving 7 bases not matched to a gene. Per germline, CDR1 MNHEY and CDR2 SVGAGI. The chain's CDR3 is CASSYKHRGMETQYF. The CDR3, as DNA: TGTGCCAGCAGTTACAAGCACAGGGGGATGGAGACCCAGTACTTC.

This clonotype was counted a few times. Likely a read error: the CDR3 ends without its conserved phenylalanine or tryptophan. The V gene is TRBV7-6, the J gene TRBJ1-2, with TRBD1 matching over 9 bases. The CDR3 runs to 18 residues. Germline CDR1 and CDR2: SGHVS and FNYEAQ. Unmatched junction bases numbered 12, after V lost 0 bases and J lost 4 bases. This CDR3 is CASSLAEWDREEIYGYTL. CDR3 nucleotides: TGTGCCAGCAGCTTAGCGGAGTGGGACAGGGAGGAGATCTATGGCTACACCCTC.

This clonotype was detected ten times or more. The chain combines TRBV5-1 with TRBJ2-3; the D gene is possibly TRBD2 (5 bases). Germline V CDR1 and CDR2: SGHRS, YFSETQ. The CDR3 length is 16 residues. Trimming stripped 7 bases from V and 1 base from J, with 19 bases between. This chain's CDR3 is CASSWERGFGTDTQYF. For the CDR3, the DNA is TGCGCCAGCTCTTGGGAGAGAGGGTTTGGCACAGATACGCAGTATTTT.

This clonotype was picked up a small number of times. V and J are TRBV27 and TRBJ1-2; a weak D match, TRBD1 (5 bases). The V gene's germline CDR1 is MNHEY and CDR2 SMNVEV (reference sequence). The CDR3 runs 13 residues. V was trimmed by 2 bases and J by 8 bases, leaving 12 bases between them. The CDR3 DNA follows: TGTGCCAGCAGTTTACGAGGGACCGGAGGCTACACCTTC. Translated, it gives CASSLRGTGGYTF.

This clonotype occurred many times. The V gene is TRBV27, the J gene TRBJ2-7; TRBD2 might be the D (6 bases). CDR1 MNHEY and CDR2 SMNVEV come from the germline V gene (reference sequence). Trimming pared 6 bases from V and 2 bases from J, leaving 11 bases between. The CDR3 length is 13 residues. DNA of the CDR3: TGTGCCAGCAGACCGGGACTTCCCTACGAGCAGTACTTC. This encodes CASRPGLPYEQYF.

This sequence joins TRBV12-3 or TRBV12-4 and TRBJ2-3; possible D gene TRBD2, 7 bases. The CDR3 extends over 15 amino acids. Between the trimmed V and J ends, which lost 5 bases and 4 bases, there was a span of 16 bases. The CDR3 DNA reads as TGTGCCAGCAGTCTAGGAGGGAGGGGGGCAGATACGCAGTATTTT. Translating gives CASSLGGRGADTQYF.

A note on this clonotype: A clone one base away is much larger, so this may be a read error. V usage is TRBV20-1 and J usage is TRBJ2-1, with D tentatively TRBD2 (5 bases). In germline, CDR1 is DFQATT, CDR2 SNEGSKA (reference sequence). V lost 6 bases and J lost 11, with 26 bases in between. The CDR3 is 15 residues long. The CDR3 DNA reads TGCAGTGCCCCTTTACTAGATACCCGACGAGATAAGCAGTTCTTC. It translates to CSAPLLDTRRDKQFF.

CDR3 nucleotides: TGTGCCAGCAAGCCAAGATACAGGGGCGGAGACCACACTGAAGCTTTCTTT. It is translated as CASKPRYRGGDHTEAFF. This chain joins TRBV14 and TRBJ1-1; 7 bases map to TRBD1. V gave up 7 bases and J gave up 3 bases; unmatched junction bases: 17. Per germline, CDR1 SGHDN and CDR2 FVKESK. This CDR3 is built from 17 residues.

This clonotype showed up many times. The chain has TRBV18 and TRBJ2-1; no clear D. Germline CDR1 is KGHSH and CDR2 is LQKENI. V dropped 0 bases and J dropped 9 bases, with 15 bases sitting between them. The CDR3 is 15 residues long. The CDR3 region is CASSPPGASRTEQFF. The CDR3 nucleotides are TGTGCCAGCTCACCACCGGGTGCCAGTAGGACTGAGCAGTTCTTC.

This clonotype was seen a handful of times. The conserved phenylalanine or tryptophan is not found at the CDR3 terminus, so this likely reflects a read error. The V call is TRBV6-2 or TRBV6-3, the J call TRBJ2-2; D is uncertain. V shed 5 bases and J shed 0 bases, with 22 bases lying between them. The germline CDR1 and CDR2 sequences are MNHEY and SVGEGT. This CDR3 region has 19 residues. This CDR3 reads CASSTLLRAVNSNTGELFV. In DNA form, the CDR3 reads TGTGCCAGCAGTACCCTCCTTCGCGCAGTGAACTCGAACACCGGGGAGCTGTTTGTT.

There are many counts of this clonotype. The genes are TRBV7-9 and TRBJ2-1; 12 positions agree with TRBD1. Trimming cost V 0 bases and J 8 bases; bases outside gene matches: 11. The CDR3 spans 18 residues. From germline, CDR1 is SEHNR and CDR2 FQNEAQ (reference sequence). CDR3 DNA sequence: TGTGCCAGCAGCTTAGCGAGGGACAGGGGGCCAGAAAGCGATGAGCAGTTCTTC. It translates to CASSLARDRGPESDEQFF.

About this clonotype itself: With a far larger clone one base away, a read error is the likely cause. CDR3 sequence: CASSYRASSYNEQFF. CDR3 DNA: TGTGCCAGCAGTTACAGGGCCAGCTCCTACAATGAGCAGTTCTTC. The chain joins TRBV27 to TRBJ2-1; possibly TRBD1 for D (6 bases). The CDR3 totals 15 residues. The V gene lost 4 bases and the J gene lost 0 bases, with 10 bases spanning the gap. Germline CDR1 and CDR2: MNHEY and SMNVEV (reference sequence).

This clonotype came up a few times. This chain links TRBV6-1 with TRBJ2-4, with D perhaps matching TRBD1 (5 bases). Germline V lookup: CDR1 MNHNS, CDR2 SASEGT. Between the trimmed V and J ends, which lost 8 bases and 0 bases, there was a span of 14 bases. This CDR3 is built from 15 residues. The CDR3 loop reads CASAKTVVAKNIQYF. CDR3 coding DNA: TGTGCCAGCGCGAAGACAGTTGTAGCCAAAAACATTCAGTACTTC.

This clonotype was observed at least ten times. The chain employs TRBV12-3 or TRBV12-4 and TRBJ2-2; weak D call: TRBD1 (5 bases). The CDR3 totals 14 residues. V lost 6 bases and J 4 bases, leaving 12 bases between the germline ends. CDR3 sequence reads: CASRFRDSTGELFF. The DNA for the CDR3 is TGTGCCAGCAGGTTCAGGGATAGCACCGGGGAGCTGTTTTTT.

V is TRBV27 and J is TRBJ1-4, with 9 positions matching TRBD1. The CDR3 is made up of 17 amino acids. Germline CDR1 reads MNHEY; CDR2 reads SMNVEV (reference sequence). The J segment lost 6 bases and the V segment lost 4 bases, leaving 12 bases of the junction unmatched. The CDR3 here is CASSSNPHRGRDEKLFF. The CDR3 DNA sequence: TGTGCCAGCAGTTCCAACCCCCACAGGGGGCGCGATGAAAAACTGTTTTTT. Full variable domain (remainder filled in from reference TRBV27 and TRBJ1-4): EAQVTQNPRYLITVTGKKLTVTCSQNMNHEYMSWYRQDPGLGLRQIYYSMNVEVTDKGDVPEGYKVSRKEKRNFPLILESPSPNQTSLYFCASSSNPHRGRDEKLFFGSGTQLSVL.

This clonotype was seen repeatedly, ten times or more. In DNA form, the CDR3 reads TGTGCCAGCAGCTTATGGGGGAGCAATCAGCCCCAGCATTTT. Translation: CASSLWGSNQPQHF. The chain employs TRBV11-2 and TRBJ1-5; possible D gene TRBD1, 5 bases. V was cut by 2 bases and J by 1 base, with 6 bases left in between. The CDR3 is made up of 14 amino acids. Germline lookup yields CDR1 SGHAT and CDR2 FQNNGV.

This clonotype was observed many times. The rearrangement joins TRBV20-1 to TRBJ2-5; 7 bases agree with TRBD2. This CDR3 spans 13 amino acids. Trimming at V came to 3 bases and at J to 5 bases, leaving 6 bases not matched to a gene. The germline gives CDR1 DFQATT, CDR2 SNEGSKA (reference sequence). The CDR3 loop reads CSASGPGGETQYF. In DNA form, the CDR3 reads TGCAGTGCTAGCGGGCCCGGGGGGGAGACCCAGTACTTC.